Here is one T cell receptor beta chain with its context. The antigen remains unidentified. The record originates from a study of cytomegalovirus exposure and HLA in healthy donors. Study background: Caucasian-associated ancestry cluster membership applied to less than 85% of several hundred genotyped donors.

This CDR3 region has 13 residues. Germline CDR1 is SGHRS and CDR2 is YFSETQ. V was clipped by 2 bases and J by 4 bases; unmatched bases: 2. Study findings and constraints: Fewer N-insertions than the roughly 670-donor mean were reportedly shown by an Asian-associated ancestry cluster in a later analysis. Researchers reportedly found TCR beta sequences accurately predicted most subjects' HLA-A and HLA-B alleles. An analysis that was carried out later associated 16,951 TCR beta sequences with HLA alleles at 0.05 false discovery rate.

The PCR was carried out with 60 Vbeta primers and 13 Jbeta primers. Clones were sequenced by immunoSEQ multiplex PCR, and TCRdb holds only the in-frame ones, with some missing. The sample shows more than 110,000 clones, roughly three quarters of them seen only once. The receptor was derived from a woman in her forties or fifties in good health and CMV-seronegative. The rearrangement joins TRBV5-1 to TRBJ1-1; 7 bases map to TRBD1. Sequencing used PBMCs. CDR3 in amino acids: CASSLNRGTEAFF. Written as DNA, the CDR3 is TGCGCCAGCAGCTTAAACAGGGGCACTGAAGCTTTCTTT.